This is a list of T cell receptor beta chains from one sample in a study of T cell responses to AZD1222 COVID-19 vaccine. Here immunoSEQ multiplex PCR was the method, and the copy in TCRdb shows in-frame clones only, minus some. This sample has about 72,000 clones; more than 75% occur once, and the top ten carry around 24%. This specimen was peripheral blood, taken on day 0 of AZD1222 vaccination. These TCRs come from an adult in good health. CDR3s include the opening cysteine and the closing phenylalanine or tryptophan. A D gene is named only where the DNA matches it firmly. Some rows mark clone size as missing; the rest say once, few, many or name a class of expanded clone.

size	length	V	D	J	CDR3	DNA
.	15	TRBV11-2	.	TRBJ1-5	CASSASGVGNQPQHF	TGTGCCAGCAGCGCCTCAGGGGTGGGCAATCAGCCCCAGCATTTT
once	17	TRBV20-1	.	TRBJ1-1	CSASPLHQGPLNTEAFF	TGCAGTGCTAGTCCCCTACACCAGGGACCGCTAAACACTGAAGCTTTCTTT
.	15	TRBV5-4	.	TRBJ2-7	CASSSRVGGPDEQYF	TGTGCCAGCAGCTCCCGCGTCGGGGGGCCGGACGAGCAGTACTTC
.	12	TRBV27	.	TRBJ1-1	CASSLPGARAFF	TGTGCCAGCAGTTTACCCGGGGCACGAGCTTTCTTT
.	13	TRBV30	TRBD1	TRBJ1-5	CAWGTDFNQPQHF	TGTGCCTGGGGGACAGATTTCAATCAGCCCCAGCATTTT
few	16	TRBV28	TRBD1	TRBJ1-5	CASSLKGTGPNQPQHF	TGTGCCAGCAGTTTAAAGGGGACAGGCCCGAATCAGCCCCAGCATTTT
.	12	TRBV30	TRBD2	TRBJ2-5	CAWRAGPETQYF	TGTGCCTGGAGAGCGGGGCCGGAGACCCAGTACTTC
.	16	TRBV6-5	.	TRBJ1-2	CASSYSKGGTNYGYTF	TGTGCCAGCAGTTACTCGAAAGGAGGCACTAACTATGGCTACACCTTC
.	20	TRBV10-1	.	TRBJ2-1	CASSDPGGHEGYSAYNEQFF	TGCGCCAGCAGTGACCCCGGGGGCCATGAGGGGTATTCTGCCTACAATGAGCAGTTCTTC
.	13	TRBV18	.	TRBJ1-3	CASSSQGGNTIYF	TGTGCCAGCTCAAGTCAGGGTGGAAACACCATATATTTT
once	16	TRBV5-4	TRBD1	TRBJ1-1	CASSRQAGGLNTEAFF	TGTGCCAGCAGCCGACAGGCAGGGGGCCTGAACACTGAAGCTTTCTTT
.	15	TRBV5-4	TRBD1	TRBJ2-2	CASSPPTGVPGELFF	TGTGCCAGCAGCCCACCGACAGGGGTCCCCGGGGAGCTGTTTTTT
.	15	TRBV11-3	TRBD1	TRBJ2-1	CASSSSGTGNNEQFF	TGTGCCAGCAGCAGCTCCGGGACAGGGAACAATGAGCAGTTCTTC
once	14	TRBV6-5	TRBD2	TRBJ2-5	CASSSGGFQETQYF	TGTGCCAGCTCTAGCGGGGGGTTTCAAGAGACCCAGTACTTC
.	12	TRBV11-2	.	TRBJ1-1	CASSLGRSEAFF	TGTGCCAGCAGCTTAGGACGATCTGAAGCTTTCTTT
.	15	TRBV9	TRBD2	TRBJ2-1	CASSSLAGAYNEQFF	TGTGCCAGCAGCTCTCTAGCGGGGGCCTACAATGAGCAGTTCTTC
.	13	TRBV30	.	TRBJ1-6	CAWNLYSNSPLHF	TGTGCCTGGAACTTGTACAGCAATTCACCCCTCCACTTT
medium-sized	12	TRBV12-3/TRBV12-4	.	TRBJ1-1	CASRGMNTEAFF	TGTGCCAGCAGGGGTATGAACACTGAAGCTTTCTTT
few	14	TRBV5-4	.	TRBJ1-1	CASSLGWGDTEAFF	TGTGCCAGCAGCTTGGGATGGGGGGACACTGAAGCTTTCTTT
.	14	TRBV28	.	TRBJ1-2	CASSLRGATYGYTF	TGTGCCAGCAGTCTACGGGGGGCGACCTATGGCTACACCTTC
.	14	TRBV2	.	TRBJ1-5	CASSAQARNQPQHF	TGTGCCAGCAGCGCACAGGCGCGCAATCAGCCCCAGCATTTT
.	17	TRBV18	.	TRBJ2-3	CASSPSPGTARADTQYF	TGTGCCAGCTCACCAAGCCCCGGGACGGCGAGGGCAGATACGCAGTATTTT
.	18	TRBV15	.	TRBJ2-1	CATSREAGFLGSYNEQFF	TGTGCCACCAGCAGAGAGGCAGGGTTTCTGGGCTCCTACAATGAGCAGTTCTTC
few	14	TRBV5-1	.	TRBJ2-3	CASSPGLITDTQYF	TGCGCCAGCAGCCCGGGACTTATAACAGATACGCAGTATTTT
.	15	TRBV10-2	TRBD1	TRBJ1-2	CASSEGQGADYGYTF	TGCGCCAGCAGTGAAGGGCAGGGGGCGGACTATGGCTACACCTTC